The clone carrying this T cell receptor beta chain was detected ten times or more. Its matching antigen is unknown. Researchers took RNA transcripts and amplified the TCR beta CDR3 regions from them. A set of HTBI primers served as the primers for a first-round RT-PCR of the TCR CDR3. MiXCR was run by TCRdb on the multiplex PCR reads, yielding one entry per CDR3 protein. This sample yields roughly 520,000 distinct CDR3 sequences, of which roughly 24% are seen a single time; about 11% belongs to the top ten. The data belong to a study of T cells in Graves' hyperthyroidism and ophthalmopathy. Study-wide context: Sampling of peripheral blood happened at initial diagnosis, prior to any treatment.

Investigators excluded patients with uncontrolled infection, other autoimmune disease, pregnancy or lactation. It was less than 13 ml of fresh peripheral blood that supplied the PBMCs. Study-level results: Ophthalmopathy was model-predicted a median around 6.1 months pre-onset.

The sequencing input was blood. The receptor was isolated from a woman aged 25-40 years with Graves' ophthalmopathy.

Written as DNA, the CDR3 is TGCGCCAGCAGCGGCCGGCGCCAGAACCAAGTGAACACCGGGGAGCTGTTTTTT. Amino acids: CASSGRRQNQVNTGELFF. The chain carries TRBV5-1 and TRBJ2-2, with D unclear. Trimming took off 4 bases at V and 1 base at J, with 20 bases between the two ends. The CDR3 has 18 residues. Germline loops: CDR1 SGHRS, CDR2 YFSETQ.